The 3 T cell receptor beta chains below all came from one sample that was sequenced in a study of cytomegalovirus exposure and HLA in healthy donors. The PCR made use of 60 Vbeta and 13 Jbeta primers. Data came from immunoSEQ multiplex PCR; TCRdb stores just in-frame clones and leaves some out. Here the sample spans 100,000 to 150,000 clones, 75% to 90% being singletons. Sequencing used PBMCs. These TCRs come from a woman between 40 and 50 years old in good health and CMV-seropositive.

The rearrangement uses TRBV28 and TRBJ1-2; 7 bases are a match to TRBD1. The length of the CDR3 is 13 residues. The trim removed 6 bases at V and 8 bases at J, leaving 9 bases unmatched. From germline, CDR1 is MDHEN and CDR2 SYDVKM. CDR3 amino acids: CASSPGTVRGYTF. The CDR3 region has the DNA TGTGCCAGCAGCCCCGGGACAGTCAGAGGCTACACCTTC.

This clone was seen a few times. This chain connects TRBV5-1 to TRBJ2-3, with unresolved D. With 1 base removed from V and 0 bases from J, the gap between germline ends came to 9 bases. Germline values: CDR1 SGHRS, CDR2 YFSETQ. This CDR3 has 15 amino acids. The chain's CDR3 is CASSLSLSSTDTQYF. CDR3 nucleotide sequence: TGCGCCAGCAGCTTGTCACTATCTAGCACAGATACGCAGTATTTT.

This chain connects TRBV7-9 to TRBJ2-3, with 8 bases that match TRBD1. Germline V gene sequence: CDR1 SEHNR, CDR2 FQNEAQ (reference sequence). Trimming at V came to 4 bases and at J to 2 bases, leaving 11 bases not matched to a gene. The CDR3 is made up of 17 amino acids. The CDR3 coding sequence is TGTGCCAGCAGCTCGACTTGGGACAGGAGGACCACAGATACGCAGTATTTT. Its protein product is CASSSTWDRRTTDTQYF.